Included here is one T cell receptor beta chain sequence, with context. This specimen belongs to a study of blood T cell repertoires in COVID-19. Clones were sequenced by immunoSEQ multiplex PCR, and TCRdb holds only the in-frame ones, with some missing. The repertoire holds about 300,000 clones, approximately 90% seen once, with approximately 2% in the top ten. Sequencing used peripheral blood. The clonotype was recovered from a woman aged 25-40 years with COVID-19, enrolled during active disease.

As DNA, the CDR3 is TGTGCCAGTAGTATAAGGGAGGGACAAGGCTACGAGCAGTACTTC. This codes for CASSIREGQGYEQYF. This chain links TRBV19 with TRBJ2-7, with TRBD2 as a possible D gene (7 bases). This CDR3 spans 15 amino acids. The germline V gene has CDR1 LNHDA and CDR2 SQIVND (reference sequence). V was clipped by 2 bases and J by 3 bases, with 14 bases between them.